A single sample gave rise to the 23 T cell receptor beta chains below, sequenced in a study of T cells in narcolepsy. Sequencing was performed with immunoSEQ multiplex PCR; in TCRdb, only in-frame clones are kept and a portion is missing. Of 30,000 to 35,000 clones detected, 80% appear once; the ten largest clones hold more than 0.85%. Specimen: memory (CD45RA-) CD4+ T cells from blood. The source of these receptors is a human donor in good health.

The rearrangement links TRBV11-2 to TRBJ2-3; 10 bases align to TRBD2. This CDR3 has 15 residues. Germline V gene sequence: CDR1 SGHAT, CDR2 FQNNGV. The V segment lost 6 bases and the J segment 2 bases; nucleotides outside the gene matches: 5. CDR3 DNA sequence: TGTGCCAGCAGAGCGGGGGGGCGGGTCACAGATACGCAGTATTTT. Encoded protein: CASRAGGRVTDTQYF.

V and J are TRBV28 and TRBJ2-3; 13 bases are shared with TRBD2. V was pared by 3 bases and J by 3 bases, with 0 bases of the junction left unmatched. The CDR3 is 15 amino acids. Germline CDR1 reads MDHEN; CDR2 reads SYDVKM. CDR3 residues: CASSLTSGRTDTQYF. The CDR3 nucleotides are TGTGCCAGCAGTTTGACTAGCGGGAGGACAGATACGCAGTATTTT.

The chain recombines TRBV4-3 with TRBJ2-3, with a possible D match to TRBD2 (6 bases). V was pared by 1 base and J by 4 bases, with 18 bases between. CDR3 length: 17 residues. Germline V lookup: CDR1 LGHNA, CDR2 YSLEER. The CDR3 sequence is CASSQGLPGRNPDTQYF. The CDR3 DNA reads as TGCGCCAGCAGCCAAGGACTTCCCGGGAGAAATCCAGATACGCAGTATTTT.

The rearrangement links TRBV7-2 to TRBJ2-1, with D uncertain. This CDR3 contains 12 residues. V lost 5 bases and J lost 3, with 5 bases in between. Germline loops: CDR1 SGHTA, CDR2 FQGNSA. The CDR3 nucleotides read TGTGCCAGCAGCCCCGACTACAATGAGCAGTTCTTC. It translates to CASSPDYNEQFF.

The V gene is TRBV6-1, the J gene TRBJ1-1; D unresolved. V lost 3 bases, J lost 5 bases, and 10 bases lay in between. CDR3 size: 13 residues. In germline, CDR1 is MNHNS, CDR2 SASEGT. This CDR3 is CASSDVRGTEAFF. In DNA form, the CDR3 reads TGTGCCAGCAGTGATGTCAGAGGGACTGAAGCTTTCTTT.

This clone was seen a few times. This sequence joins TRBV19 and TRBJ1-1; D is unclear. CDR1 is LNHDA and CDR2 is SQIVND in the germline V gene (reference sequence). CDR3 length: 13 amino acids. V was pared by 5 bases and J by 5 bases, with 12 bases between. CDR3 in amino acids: CASSDGPRTEAFF. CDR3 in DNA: TGTGCCAGTAGTGATGGGCCAAGGACTGAAGCTTTCTTT.

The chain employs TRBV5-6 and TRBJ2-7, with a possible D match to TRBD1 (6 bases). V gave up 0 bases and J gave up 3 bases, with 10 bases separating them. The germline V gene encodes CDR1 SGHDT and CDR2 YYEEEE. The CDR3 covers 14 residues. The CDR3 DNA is TGTGCCAGCAGCTTGGGTGGACAGAACTACGAGCAGTACTTC. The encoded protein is CASSLGGQNYEQYF.

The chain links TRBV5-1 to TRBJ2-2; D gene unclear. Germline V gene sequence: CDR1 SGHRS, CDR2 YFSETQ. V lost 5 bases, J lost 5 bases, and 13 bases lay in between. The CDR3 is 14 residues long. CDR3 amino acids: CASSSDRITGELFF. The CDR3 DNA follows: TGCGCCAGCAGTTCTGACCGAATAACCGGGGAGCTGTTTTTT.

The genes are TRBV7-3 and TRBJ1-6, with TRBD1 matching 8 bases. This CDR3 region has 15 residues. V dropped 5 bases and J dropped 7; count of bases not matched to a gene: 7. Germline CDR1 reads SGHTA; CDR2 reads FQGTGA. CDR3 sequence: CASSRGTGGNSPLHF. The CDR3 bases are TGTGCCAGCAGCCGCGGCACAGGGGGGAATTCACCCCTCCACTTT.

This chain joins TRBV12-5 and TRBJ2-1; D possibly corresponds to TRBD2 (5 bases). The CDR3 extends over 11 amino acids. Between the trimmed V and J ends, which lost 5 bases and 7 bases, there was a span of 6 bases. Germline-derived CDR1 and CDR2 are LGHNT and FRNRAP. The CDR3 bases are TGTGCTAGTGGTCGCGGGAATGAGCAGTTCTTC. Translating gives CASGRGNEQFF.

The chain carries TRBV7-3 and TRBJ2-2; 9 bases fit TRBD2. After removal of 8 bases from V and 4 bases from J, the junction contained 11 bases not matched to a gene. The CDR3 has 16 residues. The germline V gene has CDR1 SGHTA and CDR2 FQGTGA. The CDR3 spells CASGASGAMGTGELFF. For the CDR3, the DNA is TGTGCCAGCGGGGCTAGCGGGGCGATGGGCACCGGGGAGCTGTTTTTT. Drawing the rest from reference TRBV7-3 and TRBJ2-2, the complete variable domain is GAGVSQTPSNKVTEKGKYVELRCDPISGHTALYWYRQSLGQGPEFLIYFQGTGAADDSGLPNDRFFAVRPEGSVSTLKIQRTERGDSAVYLCASGASGAMGTGELFFGEGSRLTVL.

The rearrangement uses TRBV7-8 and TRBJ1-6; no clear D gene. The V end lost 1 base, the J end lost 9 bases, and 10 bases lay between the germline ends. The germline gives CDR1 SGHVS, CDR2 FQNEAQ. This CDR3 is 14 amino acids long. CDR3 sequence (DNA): TGTGCCAGCAGCTTAGGGGCAATGGGTTCACCCCTCCACTTT. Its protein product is CASSLGAMGSPLHF. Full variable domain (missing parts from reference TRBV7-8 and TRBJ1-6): GAGVSQSPRYKVAKRGQDVALRCDPISGHVSLFWYQQALGQGPEFLTYFQNEAQLDKSGLPSDRFFAERPEGSVSTLKIQRTQQEDSAVYLCASSLGAMGSPLHFGNGTRLTVT.

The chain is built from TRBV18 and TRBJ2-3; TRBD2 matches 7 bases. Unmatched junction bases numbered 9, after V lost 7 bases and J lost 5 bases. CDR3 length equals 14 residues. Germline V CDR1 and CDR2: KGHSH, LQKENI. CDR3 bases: TGTGCCAGCTGCCCCCGCGGGGGTATAGATACGCAGTATTTT. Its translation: CASCPRGGIDTQYF.

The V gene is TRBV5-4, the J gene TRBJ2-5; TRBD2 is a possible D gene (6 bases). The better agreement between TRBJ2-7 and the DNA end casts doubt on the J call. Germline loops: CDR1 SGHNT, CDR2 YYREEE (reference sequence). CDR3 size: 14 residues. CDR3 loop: CASSLVGGTYEQYF. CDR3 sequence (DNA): TGTGCCAGCAGCTTGGTGGGGGGAACCTACGAGCAGTACTTC.

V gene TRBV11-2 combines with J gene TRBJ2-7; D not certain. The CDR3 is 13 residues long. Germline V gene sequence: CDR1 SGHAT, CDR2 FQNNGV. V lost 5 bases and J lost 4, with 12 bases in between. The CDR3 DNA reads TGTGCCAGCAGCGTTCGGGTTCTTTACGAGCAGTACTTC. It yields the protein CASSVRVLYEQYF.

CDR3 amino acids: CASSLVLAGGGEQFF. CDR3 sequence (DNA): TGTGCCAGCAGCTTAGTTCTAGCGGGAGGGGGTGAGCAGTTCTTC. The rearrangement uses TRBV7-2 and TRBJ2-1; 12 bases map to TRBD2. The CDR3 length is 15 residues. V lost 1 base to trimming and J lost 9 bases; unmatched junction nucleotides: 4. CDR1 SGHTA and CDR2 FQGNSA come from the germline V gene. The full variable domain, in which reference TRBV7-2 and TRBJ2-1 provide the parts outside the CDR3, is GAGVSQSPSNKVTEKGKDVELRCDPISGHTALYWYRQSLGQGLEFLIYFQGNSAPDKSGLPSDRFSAERTGGSVSTLTIQRTQQEDSAVYLCASSLVLAGGGEQFFGPGTRLTVL.

This CDR3 is CASSLRSGPVNEKLFF. The CDR3 coding sequence is TGCGCCAGCAGCTTGAGGTCAGGGCCGGTCAATGAAAAACTGTTTTTT. The chain employs TRBV5-1 and TRBJ1-4, with D possibly matching TRBD1 (5 bases). This CDR3 comprises 16 residues. V gave up 1 base and J gave up 5 bases, with 15 bases separating them. CDR1 SGHRS and CDR2 YFSETQ come from the germline V gene.

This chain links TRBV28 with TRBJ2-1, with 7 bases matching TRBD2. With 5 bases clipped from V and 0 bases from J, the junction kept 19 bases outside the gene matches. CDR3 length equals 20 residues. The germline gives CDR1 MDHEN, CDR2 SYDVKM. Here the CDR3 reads CASSTRLAAIPLSSYNEQFF. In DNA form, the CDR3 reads TGTGCCAGCAGTACACGACTAGCCGCTATTCCTTTAAGCTCCTACAATGAGCAGTTCTTC.

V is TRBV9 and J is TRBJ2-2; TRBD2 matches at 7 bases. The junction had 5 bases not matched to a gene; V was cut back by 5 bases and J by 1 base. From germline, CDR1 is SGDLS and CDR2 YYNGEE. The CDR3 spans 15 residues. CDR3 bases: TGTGCCAGCAGAGCGGGACGCGAGAACACCGGGGAGCTGTTTTTT. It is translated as CASRAGRENTGELFF.

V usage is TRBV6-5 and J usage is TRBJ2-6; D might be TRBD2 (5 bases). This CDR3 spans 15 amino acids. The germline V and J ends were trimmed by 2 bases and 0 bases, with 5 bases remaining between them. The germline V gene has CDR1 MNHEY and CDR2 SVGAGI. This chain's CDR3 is CASSYTSSGANVLTF. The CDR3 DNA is TGTGCCAGCAGTTACACTAGCTCTGGGGCCAACGTCCTGACTTTC.

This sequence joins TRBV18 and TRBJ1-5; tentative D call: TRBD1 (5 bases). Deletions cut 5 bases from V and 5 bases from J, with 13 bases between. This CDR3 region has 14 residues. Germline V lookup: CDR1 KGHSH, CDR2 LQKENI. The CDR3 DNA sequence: TGTGCCAGCTCATCCCGACAGCGTGATCAGCCCCAGCATTTT. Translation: CASSSRQRDQPQHF.

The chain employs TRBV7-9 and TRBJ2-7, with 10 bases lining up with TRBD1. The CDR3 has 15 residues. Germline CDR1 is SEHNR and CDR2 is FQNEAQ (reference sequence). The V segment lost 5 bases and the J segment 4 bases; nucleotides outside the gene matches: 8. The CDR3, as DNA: TGTGCCAGCAGCCCAACCCCGGGACAGGGGTACGAGCAGTACTTC. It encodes CASSPTPGQGYEQYF.

CDR3 DNA: TGTGCCAGCAGTTTCTGGGACAGGCAAGAGACCCAGTACTTC. It yields the protein CASSFWDRQETQYF. V is TRBV28 and J is TRBJ2-5; 8 bases match TRBD1. Trimming cost V 3 bases and J 2 bases; bases outside gene matches: 2. Germline V lookup: CDR1 MDHEN, CDR2 SYDVKM. This CDR3 has 14 residues.